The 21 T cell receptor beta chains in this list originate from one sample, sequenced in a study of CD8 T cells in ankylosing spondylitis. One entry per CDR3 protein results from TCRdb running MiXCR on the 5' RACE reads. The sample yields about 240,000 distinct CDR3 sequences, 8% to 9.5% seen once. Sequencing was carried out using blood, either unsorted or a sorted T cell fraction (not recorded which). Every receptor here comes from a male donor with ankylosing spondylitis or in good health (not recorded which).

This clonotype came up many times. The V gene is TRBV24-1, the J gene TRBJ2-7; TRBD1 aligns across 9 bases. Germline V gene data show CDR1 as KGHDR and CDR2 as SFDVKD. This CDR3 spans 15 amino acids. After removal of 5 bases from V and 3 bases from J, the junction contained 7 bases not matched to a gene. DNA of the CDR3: TGTGCCACCAGTGCCCGGGCGGGACAGGGCTACGAGCAGTACTTC. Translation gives CATSARAGQGYEQYF.

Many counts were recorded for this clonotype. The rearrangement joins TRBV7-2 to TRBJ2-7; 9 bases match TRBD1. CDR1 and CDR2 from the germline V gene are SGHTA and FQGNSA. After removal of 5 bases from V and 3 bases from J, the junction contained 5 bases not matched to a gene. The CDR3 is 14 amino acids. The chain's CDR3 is CASSSPGQGYEQYF. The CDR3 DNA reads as TGTGCCAGCAGCAGTCCGGGACAGGGCTACGAGCAGTACTTC.

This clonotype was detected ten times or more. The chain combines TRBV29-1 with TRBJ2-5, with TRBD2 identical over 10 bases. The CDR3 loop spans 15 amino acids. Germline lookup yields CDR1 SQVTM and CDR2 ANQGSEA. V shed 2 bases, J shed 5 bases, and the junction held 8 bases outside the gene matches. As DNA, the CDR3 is TGCAGCGTTGAACTAGCGGGGGATAGGTGGGAGACCCAGTACTTC. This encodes CSVELAGDRWETQYF.

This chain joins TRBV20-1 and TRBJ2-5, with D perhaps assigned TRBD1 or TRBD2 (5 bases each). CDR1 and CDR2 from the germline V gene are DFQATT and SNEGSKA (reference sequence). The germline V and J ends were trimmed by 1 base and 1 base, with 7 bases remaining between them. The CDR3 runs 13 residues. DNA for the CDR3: TGCAGTGCTAGAGGTGGGGGCCAAGAGACCCAGTACTTC. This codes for CSARGGGQETQYF.

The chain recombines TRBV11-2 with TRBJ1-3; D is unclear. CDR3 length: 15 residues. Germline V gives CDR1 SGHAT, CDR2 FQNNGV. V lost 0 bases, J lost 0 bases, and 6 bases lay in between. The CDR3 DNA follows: TGTGCCAGCAGCTTAGAGTCCGTCTCTGGAAACACCATATATTTT. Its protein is CASSLESVSGNTIYF.

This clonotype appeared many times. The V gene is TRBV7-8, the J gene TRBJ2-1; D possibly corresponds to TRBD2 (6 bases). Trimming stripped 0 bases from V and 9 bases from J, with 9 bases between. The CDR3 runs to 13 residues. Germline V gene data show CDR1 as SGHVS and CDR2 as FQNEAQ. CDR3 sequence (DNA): TGTGCCAGCAGCTTAGCCCGGAGGGGTGAGCAGTTCTTC. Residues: CASSLARRGEQFF. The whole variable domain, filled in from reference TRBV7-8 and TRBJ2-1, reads GAGVSQSPRYKVAKRGQDVALRCDPISGHVSLFWYQQALGQGPEFLTYFQNEAQLDKSGLPSDRFFAERPEGSVSTLKIQRTQQEDSAVYLCASSLARRGEQFFGPGTRLTVL.

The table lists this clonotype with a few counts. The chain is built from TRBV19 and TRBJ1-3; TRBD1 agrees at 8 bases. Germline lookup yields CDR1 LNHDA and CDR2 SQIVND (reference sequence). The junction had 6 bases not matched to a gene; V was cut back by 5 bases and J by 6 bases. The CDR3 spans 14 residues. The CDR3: CASSLGQGVNTIYF. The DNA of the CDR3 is TGTGCCAGTAGTCTCGGACAGGGTGTAAACACCATATATTTT.

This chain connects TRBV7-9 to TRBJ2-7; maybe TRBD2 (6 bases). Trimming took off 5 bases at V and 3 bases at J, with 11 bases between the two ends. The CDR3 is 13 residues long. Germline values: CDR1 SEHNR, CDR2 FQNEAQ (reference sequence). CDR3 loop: CASSPGDFYEQYF. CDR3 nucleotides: TGTGCCAGCAGCCCGGGGGACTTCTACGAGCAGTACTTC.

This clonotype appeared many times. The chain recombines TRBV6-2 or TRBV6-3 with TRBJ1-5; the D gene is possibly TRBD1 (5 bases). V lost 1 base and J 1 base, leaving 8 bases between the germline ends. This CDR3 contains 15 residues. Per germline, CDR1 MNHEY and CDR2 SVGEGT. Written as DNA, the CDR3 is TGTGCCAGCAGTTACTTCGGGGACAGCAATCAGCCCCAGCATTTT. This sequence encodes CASSYFGDSNQPQHF.

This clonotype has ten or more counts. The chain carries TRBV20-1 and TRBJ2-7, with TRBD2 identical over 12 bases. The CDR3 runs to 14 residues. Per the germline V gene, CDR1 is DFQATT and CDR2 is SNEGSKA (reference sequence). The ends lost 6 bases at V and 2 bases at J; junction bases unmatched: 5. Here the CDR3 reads CSARTSGNTYEQYF. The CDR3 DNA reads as TGCAGTGCGAGGACTAGCGGGAACACCTACGAGCAGTACTTC.

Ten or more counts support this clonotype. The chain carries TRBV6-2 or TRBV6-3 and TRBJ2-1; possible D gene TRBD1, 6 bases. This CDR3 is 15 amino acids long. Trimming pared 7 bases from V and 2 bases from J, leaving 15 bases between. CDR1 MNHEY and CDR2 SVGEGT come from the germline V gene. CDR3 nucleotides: TGTGCCAGCACCAAAGGGGGACGGGCCTACAATGAGCAGTTCTTC. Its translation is CASTKGGRAYNEQFF.

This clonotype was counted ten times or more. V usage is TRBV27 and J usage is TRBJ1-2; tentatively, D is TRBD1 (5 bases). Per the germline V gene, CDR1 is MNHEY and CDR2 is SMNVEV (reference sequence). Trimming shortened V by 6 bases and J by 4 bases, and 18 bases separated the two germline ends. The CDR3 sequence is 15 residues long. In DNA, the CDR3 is TGTGCCAGCAGGGGATCGGCGCGTGGGGGCTATGGCTACACCTTC. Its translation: CASRGSARGGYGYTF.

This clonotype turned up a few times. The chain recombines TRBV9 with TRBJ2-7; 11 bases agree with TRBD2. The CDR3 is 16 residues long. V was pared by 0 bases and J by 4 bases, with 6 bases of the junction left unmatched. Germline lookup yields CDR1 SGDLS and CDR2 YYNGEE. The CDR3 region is CASSVGLAGQIYEQYF. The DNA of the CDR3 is TGTGCCAGCAGCGTAGGACTAGCGGGGCAGATTTACGAGCAGTACTTC.

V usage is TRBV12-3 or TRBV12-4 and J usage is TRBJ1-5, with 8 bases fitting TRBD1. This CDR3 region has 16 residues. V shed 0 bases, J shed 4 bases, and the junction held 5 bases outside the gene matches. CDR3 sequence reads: CASSLAPDRANQPQHF. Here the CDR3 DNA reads TGTGCCAGCAGTTTAGCGCCGGACAGGGCGAATCAGCCCCAGCATTTT.

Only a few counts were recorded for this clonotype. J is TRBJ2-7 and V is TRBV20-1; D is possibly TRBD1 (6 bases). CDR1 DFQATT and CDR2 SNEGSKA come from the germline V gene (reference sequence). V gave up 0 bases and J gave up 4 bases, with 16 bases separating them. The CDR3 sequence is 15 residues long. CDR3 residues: CSAREAQGWGYEQYF. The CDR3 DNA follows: TGCAGTGCTAGAGAGGCCCAGGGGTGGGGTTACGAGCAGTACTTC.

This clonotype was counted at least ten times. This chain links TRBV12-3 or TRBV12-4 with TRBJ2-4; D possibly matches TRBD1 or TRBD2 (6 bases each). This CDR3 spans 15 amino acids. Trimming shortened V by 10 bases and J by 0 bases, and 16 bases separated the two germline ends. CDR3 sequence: CATTLGGLAKNIQYF. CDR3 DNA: TGTGCCACCACCTTAGGGGGGCTAGCCAAAAACATTCAGTACTTC.

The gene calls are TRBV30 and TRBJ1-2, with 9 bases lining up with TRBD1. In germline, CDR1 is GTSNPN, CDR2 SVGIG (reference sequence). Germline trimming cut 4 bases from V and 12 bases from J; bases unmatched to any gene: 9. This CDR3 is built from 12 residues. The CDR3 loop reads CAWIQGASKHTF. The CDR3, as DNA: TGTGCCTGGATACAGGGGGCGTCGAAACACACCTTC.

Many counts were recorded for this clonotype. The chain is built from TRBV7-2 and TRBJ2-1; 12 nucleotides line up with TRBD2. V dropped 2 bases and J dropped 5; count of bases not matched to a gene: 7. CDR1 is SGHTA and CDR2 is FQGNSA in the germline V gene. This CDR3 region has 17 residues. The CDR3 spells CASSLRPGLAGNNEQFF. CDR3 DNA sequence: TGTGCCAGCAGCTTAAGGCCAGGACTAGCGGGGAACAATGAGCAGTTCTTC.

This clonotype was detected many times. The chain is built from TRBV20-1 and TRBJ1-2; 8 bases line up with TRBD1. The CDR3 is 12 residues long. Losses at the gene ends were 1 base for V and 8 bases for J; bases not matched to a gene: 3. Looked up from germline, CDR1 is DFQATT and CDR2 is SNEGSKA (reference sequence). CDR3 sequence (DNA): TGCAGTGCTAGAGCACAGGGGGGGGGCTACACCTTC. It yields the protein CSARAQGGGYTF.

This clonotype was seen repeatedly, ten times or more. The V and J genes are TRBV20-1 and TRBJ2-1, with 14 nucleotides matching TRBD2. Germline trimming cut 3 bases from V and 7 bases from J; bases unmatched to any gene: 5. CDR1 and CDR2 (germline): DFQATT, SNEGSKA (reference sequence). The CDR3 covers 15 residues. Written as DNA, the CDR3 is TGCAGTGCTAGTCCCGGGACTAGCGGGAGAAATGAGCAGTTCTTC. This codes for CSASPGTSGRNEQFF.

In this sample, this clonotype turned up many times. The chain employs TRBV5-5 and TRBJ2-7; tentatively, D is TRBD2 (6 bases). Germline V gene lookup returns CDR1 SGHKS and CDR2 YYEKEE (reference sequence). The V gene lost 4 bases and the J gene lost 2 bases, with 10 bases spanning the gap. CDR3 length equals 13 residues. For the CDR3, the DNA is TGTGCCAGCAGCACCGGGGGAGCCTACGAGCAGTACTTC. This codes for CASSTGGAYEQYF.